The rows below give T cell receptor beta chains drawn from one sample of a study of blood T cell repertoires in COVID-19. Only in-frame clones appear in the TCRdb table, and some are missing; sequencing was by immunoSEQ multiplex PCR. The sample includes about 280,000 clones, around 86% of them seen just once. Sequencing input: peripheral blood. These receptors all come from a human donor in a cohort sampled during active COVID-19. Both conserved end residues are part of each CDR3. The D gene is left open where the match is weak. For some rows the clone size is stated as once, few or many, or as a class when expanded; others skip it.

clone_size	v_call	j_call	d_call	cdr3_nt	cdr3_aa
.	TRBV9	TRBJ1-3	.	TGTGCCAGCAGCCAACCAGACAAAGGAAACACCATATATTTT	CASSQPDKGNTIYF
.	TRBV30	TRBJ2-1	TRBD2	TGTGCCTGGAGAGGCCTAGCGGGGACTGAGCAGTTCTTC	CAWRGLAGTEQFF
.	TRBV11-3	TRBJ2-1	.	TGTGCCAGCAGCTCGAGGACTACTCCCAATGAGCAGTTCTTC	CASSSRTTPNEQFF
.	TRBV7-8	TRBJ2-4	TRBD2	TGTGCCAGCAGCTTAGAAGCGGGGTTAGCCAAAAACATTCAGTACTTC	CASSLEAGLAKNIQYF
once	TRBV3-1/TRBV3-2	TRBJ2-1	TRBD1	TGTGCCAGCAGCCCGGGACAGGGGGCCTCCTACAATGAGCAGTTCTTC	CASSPGQGASYNEQFF
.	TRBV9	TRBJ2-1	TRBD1	TGTGCCAGCAGCGGTGGGACAGGGGGCAACAATGAGCAGTTCTTC	CASSGGTGGNNEQFF
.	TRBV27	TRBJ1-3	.	TGTGCCAGCAGTTTGGTGGGCCCTTTCTCTGGAAACACCATATATTTT	CASSLVGPFSGNTIYF
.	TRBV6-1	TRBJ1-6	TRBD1	TGTGCCAGCTCGGGACAGTCTAATTCACCCCTCCACTTT	CASSGQSNSPLHF
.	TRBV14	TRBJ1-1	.	TGTGCCAGCAGCGGACGGGGTGGCACTGAAGCTTTCTTT	CASSGRGGTEAFF
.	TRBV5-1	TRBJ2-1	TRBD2	TGCGCCAGCAGCTTGGGACTAGCGGGAGGCAATGAGCAGTTCTTC	CASSLGLAGGNEQFF
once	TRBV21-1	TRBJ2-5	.	TGTGCCAGCAGCAAAGCGCTCAGGGCTAGCGGGAGGGCGGAGACCCAGTACTTC	CASSKALRASGRAETQYF
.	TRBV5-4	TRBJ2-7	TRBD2	TGTGCCAGCAGCTCCGGGACTAGCAGACCCTACGAGCAGTACTTC	CASSSGTSRPYEQYF
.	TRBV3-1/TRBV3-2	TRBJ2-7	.	TGTGCCAGCAGCCAAGGTTCCGGGAAGCAGTACTTC	CASSQGSGKQYF
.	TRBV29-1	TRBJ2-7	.	TGCAGCGTAGGGACTGTCGCCTACGAGCAGTACTTC	CSVGTVAYEQYF
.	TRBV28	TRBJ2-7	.	TGTGCCAGCAGTTTTGGCCTCGCCGAGCAGTACTTC	CASSFGLAEQYF